The 25 T cell receptor beta chains below come from one sample, sequenced in a study of technical replicates of blood from a handful of donors. Only in-frame clones appear in the TCRdb table, and some are missing; sequencing was by immunoSEQ multiplex PCR. The sample includes about 75,000 clones, 95% to 98% of them seen just once. Sequenced: T cells isolated from PBMCs. All receptors come from a human donor in good health.

The chain recombines TRBV19 with TRBJ1-2, with 7 bases lining up with TRBD1. The CDR3 is 15 amino acids. The J segment lost 4 bases and the V segment lost 1 base, leaving 6 bases of the junction unmatched. Per germline, CDR1 LNHDA and CDR2 SQIVND (reference sequence). CDR3 protein: CASSIGGQSFYGYTF. CDR3 sequence (DNA): TGTGCCAGTAGTATAGGGGGACAGTCTTTCTATGGCTACACCTTC.

This clone was observed once. This chain's CDR3 is CASSLQGGDSPLHF. CDR3 nucleotide sequence: TGTGCCAGCAGCCTCCAAGGAGGAGATTCACCCCTCCACTTT. V usage is TRBV9 and J usage is TRBJ1-6; D gene unclear. CDR1 SGDLS and CDR2 YYNGEE come from the germline V gene. The V end lost 4 bases, the J end lost 8 bases, and 13 bases lay between the germline ends. The CDR3 has 14 residues.

The gene calls are TRBV10-3 and TRBJ2-7; 12 nucleotides align to TRBD1. The CDR3 has 15 residues. Losses at the gene ends were 3 bases for V and 6 bases for J; bases not matched to a gene: 6. CDR1 and CDR2 (germline): ENHRY, SYGVKD. CDR3 amino acids: CAISDPGQGAGEQYF. In DNA, the CDR3 is TGTGCCATCAGTGATCCGGGACAGGGGGCAGGCGAGCAGTACTTC.

This chain joins TRBV28 and TRBJ2-7; TRBD2 is a possible D gene (5 bases). V lost 3 bases and J lost 6, with 12 bases in between. Per the germline V gene, CDR1 is MDHEN and CDR2 is SYDVKM. The CDR3 runs to 13 residues. In DNA, the CDR3 is TGTGCCAGCAGTTTTAATCGTGGAGGCGAGCAGTACTTC. Translation gives CASSFNRGGEQYF.

The chain recombines TRBV7-7 with TRBJ2-1; D not certain. Germline CDR1 is SSHAT and CDR2 is FNYEAQ (reference sequence). This CDR3 region has 13 residues. The germline V and J ends were trimmed by 5 bases and 4 bases, with 9 bases remaining between them. The CDR3 bases are TGTGCCAGCAGCCACTCCGCTTACAATGAGCAGTTCTTC. It specifies CASSHSAYNEQFF.

The V gene is TRBV9, the J gene TRBJ2-5; maybe TRBD1 (6 bases). The J call may be wrong; the DNA end is better matched by TRBJ2-7. Germline values: CDR1 SGDLS, CDR2 YYNGEE. There are 15 residues in the CDR3. The CDR3 is CASSQGLLSSYEQYF. For the CDR3, the DNA is TGTGCCAGCAGCCAGGGGCTACTTAGCTCCTACGAGCAGTACTTC.

The chain combines TRBV4-2 with TRBJ2-1, with TRBD2 identical over 9 bases. The CDR3 is 17 residues long. Germline V gene data show CDR1 as LGHNA and CDR2 as YNFKEQ. V trimming: 0 bases; J trimming: 6 bases; junction bases outside the gene matches: 9. The DNA for the CDR3 is TGTGCCAGCAGCCAAGATGACGCGGGAGGGCCAGGCAATGAGCAGTTCTTC. Protein: CASSQDDAGGPGNEQFF.

The V gene is TRBV4-2, the J gene TRBJ2-1, with 7 bases lining up with TRBD2. Looked up from germline, CDR1 is LGHNA and CDR2 is YNFKEQ. This CDR3 is built from 15 residues. V gave up 4 bases and J gave up 1 base; unmatched junction bases: 4. In DNA form, the CDR3 reads TGTGCCAGCAGCCTTGGCGGGGGATCCTACAATGAGCAGTTCTTC. Its translation is CASSLGGGSYNEQFF.

The V and J genes are TRBV25-1 and TRBJ2-7; D is undetermined. The CDR3 loop spans 14 amino acids. The V gene's germline CDR1 is MGHDK and CDR2 SYGVNS. Trimming removed 2 bases from V and 1 base from J, with 9 bases in between. CDR3 sequence: CASSELSHSYEQYF. The DNA for the CDR3 is TGTGCCAGCAGTGAACTAAGCCATTCCTACGAGCAGTACTTC.

The J gene is TRBJ2-3, the V gene TRBV7-5; the D segment call TRBD2 is taken from the table without a DNA check. TRBV7-5 represents a pseudogene. The CDR3 length is 15 residues. The CDR3 nucleotides are TGTGTCAGAAGCTTGGGGCGGGAAAGTACAGATACGCAGTATTTT. It codes for CVRSLGRESTDTQYF.

This rearrangement joins TRBV15 to TRBJ2-1; D perhaps matches TRBD1 (5 bases). CDR3 length: 15 amino acids. V was clipped by 1 base and J by 2 bases, with 9 bases between them. Germline V gene sequence: CDR1 LNHNV, CDR2 YYDKDF (reference sequence). The CDR3 sequence: CATSRVGLAYNEQFF. The DNA of the CDR3 is TGTGCCACCAGCAGAGTGGGGCTGGCCTACAATGAGCAGTTCTTC. The whole variable domain, remainder taken from reference TRBV15 and TRBJ2-1, is DAMVIQNPRYQVTQFGKPVTLSCSQTLNHNVMYWYQQKSSQAPKLLFHYYDKDFNNEADTPDNFQSRRPNTSFCFLDIRSPGLGDTAMYLCATSRVGLAYNEQFFGPGTRLTVL.

J is TRBJ1-2 and V is TRBV27; D unresolved. There are 15 residues in the CDR3. Deletions cut 1 base from V and 1 base from J, with 10 bases between. The germline gives CDR1 MNHEY, CDR2 SMNVEV (reference sequence). The CDR3 sequence is CASSLFPGVNYGYTF. Written as DNA, the CDR3 is TGTGCCAGCAGTTTATTTCCGGGAGTTAACTATGGCTACACCTTC.

V gene TRBV7-9 combines with J gene TRBJ2-1, with 9 bases matching TRBD2. Germline assignment: CDR1 SEHNR and CDR2 FQNEAQ (reference sequence). The CDR3 sequence is 16 residues long. V trimming: 3 bases; J trimming: 2 bases; junction bases outside the gene matches: 5. CDR3 region: CASSFGREGAYNEQFF. The DNA for the CDR3 is TGTGCCAGCAGCTTTGGGCGGGAGGGAGCCTACAATGAGCAGTTCTTC.

About this clone itself: Other DNA sequences of this sample code for an identical CDR3. The chain recombines TRBV28 with TRBJ2-7; possible D gene TRBD2, 5 bases. CDR1 and CDR2 from the germline V gene are MDHEN and SYDVKM. Trimming cost V 2 bases and J 4 bases, with 6 bases left between them. The CDR3 runs to 12 residues. The chain's CDR3 is CASSLRTYEQYF. Here the CDR3 DNA reads TGTGCCAGCAGTTTACGGACTTACGAGCAGTACTTC.

The gene calls are TRBV7-9 and TRBJ2-7; 11 positions agree with TRBD2. V shed 3 bases, J shed 2 bases, and the junction held 3 bases outside the gene matches. The CDR3 consists of 15 residues. Germline CDR1 SEHNR, CDR2 FQNEAQ (reference sequence). The CDR3 spells CASSFGTSGPYEQYF. The CDR3 coding sequence is TGTGCCAGCAGCTTCGGGACTAGCGGACCCTACGAGCAGTACTTC. Together with reference TRBV7-9 and TRBJ2-7, the CDR3 gives the full variable domain: DTGVSQNPRHKITKRGQNVTFRCDPISEHNRLYWYRQTLGQGPEFLTYFQNEAQLEKSRLLSDRFSAERPKGSFSTLEIQRTEQGDSAMYLCASSFGTSGPYEQYFGPGTRLTVT.

The rearrangement uses TRBV7-9 and TRBJ2-3, with 7 bases lining up with TRBD1. Trimming removed 5 bases from V and 2 bases from J; junction bases left unmatched: 10. Germline CDR1 is SEHNR and CDR2 is FQNEAQ (reference sequence). The CDR3 runs to 16 residues. The CDR3 coding sequence is TGTGCCAGCAGCCCGCTCCGGACAGGAGACACAGATACGCAGTATTTT. Its translation: CASSPLRTGDTDTQYF.

The chain has TRBV5-4 and TRBJ1-5; 10 nucleotides align to TRBD1. CDR3 length: 15 amino acids. CDR1 and CDR2 (germline): SGHNT, YYREEE (reference sequence). V trimming: 4 bases; J trimming: 7 bases; junction bases outside the gene matches: 8. CDR3 nucleotide sequence: TGTGCCAGCAGCCCTGGGACAGGGGATAAGCAGCCCCAGCATTTT. This encodes CASSPGTGDKQPQHF.

The gene calls are TRBV7-8 and TRBJ1-2; no reliable D call. Germline CDR1 SGHVS, CDR2 FQNEAQ. Trimming stripped 2 bases from V and 8 bases from J, with 21 bases between. The CDR3 has 16 amino acids. The CDR3 protein is CASSLSSGTSSLGYTF. The CDR3 DNA reads as TGTGCCAGCAGCTTAAGTAGCGGAACGTCTTCCCTGGGCTACACCTTC.

The chain recombines TRBV4-1 with TRBJ2-1; D not resolved. Germline V CDR1 and CDR2: MGHRA, YSYEKL. With 2 bases removed from V and 7 bases from J, the gap between germline ends came to 9 bases. The CDR3 runs 13 residues. The CDR3 nucleotides read TGCGCCAGCAGCCAATTCATCGGTAATGAGCAGTTCTTC. It is translated as CASSQFIGNEQFF.

V and J are TRBV27 and TRBJ1-5; D is unresolved. V was cut by 5 bases and J by 3 bases, with 14 bases left in between. There are 15 residues in the CDR3. Germline V lookup: CDR1 MNHEY, CDR2 SMNVEV (reference sequence). This CDR3 reads CASSPKPGVNQPQHF. Here the CDR3 DNA reads TGTGCCAGCAGTCCGAAACCAGGTGTCAATCAGCCCCAGCATTTT.

The V call is TRBV6-5, the J call TRBJ2-5; D unresolved. V was trimmed by 6 bases and J by 5 bases, leaving 10 bases between them. Germline lookup yields CDR1 MNHEY and CDR2 SVGAGI. The CDR3 totals 12 residues. The CDR3, as DNA: TGTGCCAGCAGCGGGTCATTGGAGACCCAGTACTTC. Translating it yields CASSGSLETQYF.

The CDR3 sequence: CASSPTAGVSTGELFF. The CDR3 coding sequence is TGTGCCAGCAGCCCTACTGCCGGGGTATCCACCGGGGAGCTGTTTTTT. This sequence joins TRBV7-9 and TRBJ2-2; D perhaps matches TRBD2 (5 bases). Germline lookup yields CDR1 SEHNR and CDR2 FQNEAQ (reference sequence). The CDR3 has 16 amino acids. V lost 5 bases and J lost 4, with 17 bases in between.

The CDR3 region is CASSFSGTGNTIYF. The CDR3 DNA reads as TGTGCCAGCAGCTTTTCGGGGACTGGAAACACCATATATTTT. The chain joins TRBV5-6 to TRBJ1-3; D is uncertain. The germline CDR1 and CDR2 sequences are SGHDT and YYEEEE. V was clipped by 2 bases and J by 2 bases, with 8 bases between them. CDR3 length equals 14 residues.

This chain uses TRBV5-1 with TRBJ2-7; a possible D gene is TRBD2 (5 bases). CDR1 and CDR2 from the germline V gene are SGHRS and YFSETQ. With 0 bases removed from V and 2 bases from J, the gap between germline ends came to 21 bases. This CDR3 has 18 residues. The CDR3 region is CASSLGTGYGHTTYEQYF. The CDR3 nucleotides read TGCGCCAGCAGCTTGGGGACGGGGTATGGGCACACGACCTACGAGCAGTACTTC.

This clone is a singleton in its sample. This chain links TRBV5-1 with TRBJ1-3; D gene uncertain. The CDR3 loop spans 17 amino acids. Germline V lookup: CDR1 SGHRS, CDR2 YFSETQ. V lost 3 bases and J lost 2, with 18 bases in between. The CDR3 DNA follows: TGCGCCAGCAGCTCGACGGTCCAGTCGGGAACTGGAAACACCATATATTTT. Translation gives CASSSTVQSGTGNTIYF.